The T cell receptor (beta chain) under discussion was sequenced for a study of shared clonotypes between healthy human individuals. Findings and caveats of the study: Clonotypes not shared had lower generation probabilities than those common to all four donors.

Naive CD8 cells lacked CD45RO, underwent positive selection for CCR7 and left out terminally differentiated effector memory CD45RA+ cells. This CDR3 is 11 amino acids long. The germline V gene encodes CDR1 SGHNT and CDR2 YYREEE (reference sequence). V lost 1 base and J 5 bases, leaving 3 bases between the germline ends. Sorted subsets were amplified in replicate PCRs using around 220 ng DNA, around 30,000 T cell genomes. Profiled with immunoSEQ multiplex PCR; TCRdb holds only in-frame clones, not every one. The sample has roughly 890,000 clones, 85% to 95% seen once; the top ten hold 24%. As for this clone: Its specificity is not known.

The receptor comes from a man aged 25 to 40 in good health. The chain has TRBV5-4 and TRBJ1-1, with unresolved D. Sequencing was performed on naive CD8+ T cells sorted from blood. DNA for the CDR3: TGTGCCAGCAGCTTGACAACTGAAGCTTTCTTT. Translated: CASSLTTEAFF. Variable domain in full (rest from reference TRBV5-4 and TRBJ1-1): ETGVTQSPTHLIKTRGQQVTLRCSSQSGHNTVSWYQQALGQGPQFIFQYYREEENGRGNFPPRFSGLQFPNYSSELNVNALELDDSALYLCASSLTTEAFFGQGTRLTVV.